This TCR beta chain was obtained from a study of CD8+ T cells in alopecia areata. V trimming: 8 bases; J trimming: 5 bases; junction bases outside the gene matches: 5. The CDR3 loop spans 13 amino acids. The V gene's germline CDR1 is MNHEY and CDR2 SMNVEV (reference sequence). As for treatment: oral pan-JAK inhibitor, 5-10 mg twice daily. CD4+ and CD8+ T cells were sorted from PBMCs stained for CD3, CD4 and CD8. Reverse transcribed after extraction, RNA yielded cDNA as the sequencing template. Here immunoSEQ multiplex PCR was the method, and the copy in TCRdb shows in-frame clones only, minus some. This sample yields 200,000 to 250,000 clones, of which about 58% are seen a single time; around 1.6% belongs to the top ten.

Sequences were derived from CD4+ T cells sorted from blood, sampled at week 4, from a patient treated with tofacitinib. The sequence was obtained from a human donor with alopecia areata. The chain combines TRBV27 with TRBJ2-5; TRBD2 matches at 10 bases. The CDR3 bases are TGTGCCAGCCGAGCGGGGGGGCTGGAGACCCAGTACTTC. It translates to CASRAGGLETQYF.